One and the same sample provided the 8 T cell receptor beta chains below, sequenced in a study of CD8 T cells in ankylosing spondylitis. The study, taken as a whole, reports: Characteristic of ankylosing spondylitis blood, it appeared, was a TCR beta motif comprising several highly homologous variants.

Using its own MiXCR run on the 5' RACE reads, TCRdb lists one record per CDR3 protein. The data show roughly 490,000 distinct CDR3 sequences, roughly 5% seen once. These TCRs' antigens remain unknown. Input material: blood, either unsorted or a sorted T cell fraction (not recorded which). The source is a male donor with ankylosing spondylitis.

The table lists this clonotype with a few counts. The rearrangement links TRBV5-5 to TRBJ2-5; 9 bases align to TRBD2. Trimming cost V 4 bases and J 4 bases; bases outside gene matches: 11. This CDR3 comprises 16 residues. Germline CDR1 is SGHKS and CDR2 is YYEKEE (reference sequence). CDR3 nucleotide sequence: TGTGCCAGCAGCCACCCCGAGCGGGAGGCATCAGAGACCCAGTACTTC. It yields the protein CASSHPEREASETQYF.

In this sample, this clonotype turned up many times. The gene calls are TRBV5-1 and TRBJ2-2, with 8 bases lining up with TRBD2. Per germline, CDR1 SGHRS and CDR2 YFSETQ. This CDR3 has 15 amino acids. Trimming cost V 0 bases and J 4 bases; bases outside gene matches: 2. The CDR3 protein is CASSLGTSGTGELFF. The CDR3 DNA reads TGCGCCAGCAGCTTGGGAACTAGCGGCACCGGGGAGCTGTTTTTT.

This clonotype came up many times. The chain combines TRBV27 with TRBJ2-2; no definite D call. Germline V gene sequence: CDR1 MNHEY, CDR2 SMNVEV (reference sequence). V dropped 0 bases and J dropped 3 bases, with 5 bases sitting between them. The CDR3 loop spans 14 amino acids. The CDR3 DNA is TGTGCCAGCAGTTTATCGAGGTACACCGGGGAGCTGTTTTTT. This translates into CASSLSRYTGELFF.

This clonotype was seen ten or more times. J is TRBJ2-3 and V is TRBV20-1, with TRBD2 matching 8 bases. V trimming: 6 bases; J trimming: 4 bases; junction bases outside the gene matches: 9. This CDR3 comprises 14 residues. From germline, CDR1 is DFQATT and CDR2 SNEGSKA (reference sequence). The CDR3 sequence: CSAQAGDPADTQYF. Written as DNA, the CDR3 is TGCAGTGCCCAAGCGGGGGACCCCGCAGATACGCAGTATTTT.

This clonotype was counted at least ten times. V is TRBV20-1 and J is TRBJ2-1; 9 nucleotides match TRBD2. CDR1 and CDR2 (germline): DFQATT, SNEGSKA (reference sequence). The CDR3 covers 16 residues. V lost 0 bases, J lost 4 bases, and 7 bases stayed unmatched. CDR3 bases: TGCAGTGCTAGAGATTATCGGACTAGCGAATACAATGAGCAGTTCTTC. It specifies CSARDYRTSEYNEQFF.

There are many counts of this clonotype. The rearrangement joins TRBV15 to TRBJ1-1; perhaps TRBD1 as D (6 bases). The CDR3 runs 15 residues. Germline loops: CDR1 LNHNV, CDR2 YYDKDF (reference sequence). Trimming left V 0 bases short and J 5 bases short, with 13 bases between. In DNA, the CDR3 is TGTGCCACCAGCAGAGATCAGACAGGATTAACTGAAGCTTTCTTT. Its protein product is CATSRDQTGLTEAFF.

Notes on this clonotype: A read error may produce the germline difference seen at one junction end. The chain has TRBV5-6 and TRBJ1-6, with D uncertain. The CDR3 runs 14 residues. CDR1 SGHDT and CDR2 YYEEEE come from the germline V gene. The CDR3 region has the DNA TGTGCCAGCAGCCCCCGGGTCTATAACTCACCCCTCCACTTT. As protein: CASSPRVYNSPLHF. The full variable domain, completed using reference TRBV5-6 and TRBJ1-6, is DAGVTQSPTHLIKTRGQQVTLRCSPKSGHDTVSWYQQALGQGPQFIFQYYEEEERQRGNFPDRFSGHQFPNYSSELNVNALLLGDSALYLCASSPRVYNSPLHFGNGTRLTVT.

This clonotype was detected only a few times. The junction departs from the called germline gene at one end, perhaps through a read error. The chain has TRBV6-6 and TRBJ2-7, with D possibly matching TRBD1 (6 bases). Looked up from germline, CDR1 is MNHNY and CDR2 is SVGAGI (reference sequence). CDR3 length equals 12 residues. CDR3 nucleotides: TGTGCCAGCAGTACTGACGGGACACCCTGGGACTTC. This gives the protein CASSTDGTPWDF.